These T cell receptor beta chains were read from a single sample in a study of cytomegalovirus exposure and HLA in healthy donors. Method: immunoSEQ multiplex PCR; TCRdb's copy keeps in-frame clones and lacks some. The sample holds fewer than 200,000 clones, roughly 80% seen once. Input material: PBMCs. The receptors were sampled from a woman in her forties or fifties in good health and CMV-seropositive. Both conserved end residues are part of each CDR3.

V gene,CDR3 protein
TRBV6-6,CASSSAGTTNTEAFF
TRBV6-4,CASSVQGQSGANVLTF
TRBV28,CASRPLAGGYEQYF
TRBV28,CASKPGQGAEGANVLTF
TRBV10-3,CAIRAPRSLKYEQYF
TRBV18,CASSPLAGGPEVEQFF
TRBV7-9,CASSRTPSSAGGHTDTQYF
TRBV10-2,CASSEPGQGSYEQYF
TRBV29-1,CKGDTEAFF
TRBV9,CASSVQGSGANVLTF
TRBV6-4,CASSDYPGQAKGYTF